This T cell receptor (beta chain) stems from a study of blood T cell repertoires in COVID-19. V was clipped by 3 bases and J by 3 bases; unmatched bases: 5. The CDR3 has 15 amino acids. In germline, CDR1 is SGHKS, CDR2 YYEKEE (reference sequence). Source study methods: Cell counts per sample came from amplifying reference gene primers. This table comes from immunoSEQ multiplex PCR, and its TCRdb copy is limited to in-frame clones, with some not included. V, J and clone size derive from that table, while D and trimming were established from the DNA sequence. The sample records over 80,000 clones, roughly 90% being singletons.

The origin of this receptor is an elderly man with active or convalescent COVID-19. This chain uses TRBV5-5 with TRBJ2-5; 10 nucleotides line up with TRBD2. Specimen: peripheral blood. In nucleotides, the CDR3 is TGTGCCAGCAGCTCAGGGACTAGCGAAAAAGAGACCCAGTACTTC. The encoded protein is CASSSGTSEKETQYF.